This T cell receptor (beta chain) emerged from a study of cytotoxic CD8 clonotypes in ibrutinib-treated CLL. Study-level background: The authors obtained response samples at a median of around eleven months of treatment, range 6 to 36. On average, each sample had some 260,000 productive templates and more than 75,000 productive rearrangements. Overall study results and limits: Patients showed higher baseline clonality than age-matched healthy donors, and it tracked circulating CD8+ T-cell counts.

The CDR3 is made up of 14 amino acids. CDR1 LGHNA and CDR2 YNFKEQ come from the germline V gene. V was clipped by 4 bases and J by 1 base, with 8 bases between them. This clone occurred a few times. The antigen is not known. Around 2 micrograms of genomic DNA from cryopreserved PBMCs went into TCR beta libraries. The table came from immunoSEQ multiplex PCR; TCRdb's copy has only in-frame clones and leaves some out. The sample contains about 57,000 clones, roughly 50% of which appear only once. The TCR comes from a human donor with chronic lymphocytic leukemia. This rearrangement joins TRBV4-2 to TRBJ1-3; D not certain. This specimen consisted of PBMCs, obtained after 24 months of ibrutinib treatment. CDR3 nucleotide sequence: TGTGCCAGCAGCCCCGGGCCTTCTGGAAACACCATATATTTT. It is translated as CASSPGPSGNTIYF.